Below, 7 T cell receptor beta chains from the same sample are listed, as sequenced in a study of CD8 T cells in ankylosing spondylitis. TCRdb re-derived calls from the 5' RACE reads in MiXCR, one entry per CDR3 protein. The sample includes roughly 150,000 distinct CDR3 sequences, 7% to 8% of them seen just once. The specimen was blood, either unsorted or a sorted T cell fraction (not recorded which). The receptors shown here come from a female donor with ankylosing spondylitis or in good health (not recorded which).

This clonotype was counted ten times or more. The gene calls are TRBV12-3 or TRBV12-4 and TRBJ2-4; no definite D call. Trimming shortened V by 5 bases and J by 1 base, and 12 bases separated the two germline ends. This CDR3 comprises 15 residues. In DNA, the CDR3 is TGTGCCAGCAGTCCCCCTGGAAAGGCCAAAAACATTCAGTACTTC. This gives the protein CASSPPGKAKNIQYF.

In this sample, this clonotype turned up many times. This chain joins TRBV4-1 and TRBJ2-7, with D perhaps matching TRBD1 (5 bases). Germline assignment: CDR1 MGHRA and CDR2 YSYEKL. Between the trimmed V and J ends, which lost 1 base and 4 bases, there was a span of 11 bases. This CDR3 is 14 amino acids long. The CDR3 nucleotides read TGCGCCAGCAGCCAAGTCCTAAAGGGGTACGAGCAGTACTTC. This translates into CASSQVLKGYEQYF.

The table lists this clonotype with many counts. V gene TRBV5-1 combines with J gene TRBJ1-3; 9 bases agree with TRBD1. V was clipped by 4 bases and J by 0 bases; unmatched bases: 8. This CDR3 is built from 17 residues. Germline CDR1 SGHRS, CDR2 YFSETQ. In nucleotides, the CDR3 is TGCGCCAGCAGCAGGACAGGGGCAGTAGTCTCTGGAAACACCATATATTTT. It codes for CASSRTGAVVSGNTIYF. The variable domain in full, completed from reference TRBV5-1 and TRBJ1-3, reads KAGVTQTPRYLIKTRGQQVTLSCSPISGHRSVSWYQQTPGQGLQFLFEYFSETQRNKGNFPGRFSGRQFSNSRSEMNVSTLELGDSALYLCASSRTGAVVSGNTIYFGEGSWLTVV.

This clonotype appeared many times. The chain employs TRBV4-1 and TRBJ2-1, with 9 bases aligning to TRBD2. The CDR3 sequence is 16 residues long. V shed 2 bases and J 5 bases; nucleotides not matched to a gene: 7. Germline CDR1 MGHRA, CDR2 YSYEKL. The chain's CDR3 is CASSQNLAGINNEQFF. In DNA, the CDR3 is TGCGCCAGCAGCCAAAACCTAGCGGGGATCAACAATGAGCAGTTCTTC.

This clonotype was found many times. CDR3 sequence (DNA): TGTGCCAGCAGGGGGGACAGGGGAAGCAATGAGCAGTTCTTC. Protein: CASRGDRGSNEQFF. V usage is TRBV6-1 and J usage is TRBJ2-1, with TRBD1 matching 10 bases. The J segment lost 6 bases and the V segment lost 6 bases, leaving 5 bases of the junction unmatched. The germline V gene has CDR1 MNHNS and CDR2 SASEGT. CDR3 length: 14 amino acids.

Ten or more counts support this clonotype. The chain links TRBV20-1 to TRBJ2-5; 8 positions agree with TRBD2. Trimming at V came to 5 bases and at J to 5 bases, leaving 13 bases not matched to a gene. Germline V gives CDR1 DFQATT, CDR2 SNEGSKA (reference sequence). This CDR3 is 15 amino acids long. CDR3 DNA: TGCAGTGCTGCCCCCGGGACTAGATTTGGGGAGACCCAGTACTTC. Its protein product is CSAAPGTRFGETQYF.

V usage is TRBV6-1 and J usage is TRBJ1-5; D might be TRBD1 (5 bases). Trimming took off 3 bases at V and 4 bases at J, with 13 bases between the two ends. The CDR3 extends over 15 amino acids. Germline V lookup: CDR1 MNHNS, CDR2 SASEGT. CDR3: CASSDRDQGNQPQHF. CDR3 sequence (DNA): TGTGCCAGCAGTGACCGGGACCAGGGAAATCAGCCCCAGCATTTT.